This T cell receptor beta chain was identified during a study of T cell changes during pregnancy in multiple sclerosis. This CDR3 has 15 amino acids. The germline V and J ends were trimmed by 6 bases and 2 bases, with 14 bases remaining between them. The germline V gene has CDR1 WNHNN and CDR2 SYGVQD (reference sequence). Only in-frame clones appear in the TCRdb table, and some are missing; sequencing was by immunoSEQ multiplex PCR. The table has under 85,000 clones, 90% seen once. The sample consisted of peripheral blood, taken in the third trimester of pregnancy. The rearrangement uses TRBV10-1 and TRBJ1-5; tentative D call: TRBD1 (6 bases). This TCR came from a female donor with multiple sclerosis, enrolled in a pregnancy study. The CDR3 here is CASRTDGQRNQPQHF. CDR3 DNA sequence: TGCGCCAGCAGGACGGACGGACAGCGCAATCAGCCCCAGCATTTT.